This TCR beta chain was retrieved from a study of T-cell memory formation after mild COVID-19. At the level of the study: Largely donor-specific sequence clusters came from two donors.

Findings of the study overall: Some responding clones appeared in pre-infection memory, suggesting cross-reactive memory joined. Balance between CD4 and CD8 was seen in clones contracting day 15 to 85, and a CD4+ lean was seen in later expanders.

This clonotype was seen a handful of times. Antigen: not known. The V and J ends lost 5 bases and 3 bases respectively, with 14 bases between them. CDR1 and CDR2 from the germline V gene are SGHAT and FQNNGV. This CDR3 is 15 amino acids long. 5'RACE primed from the constant segment yielded TCR alpha and TCR beta cDNA libraries bearing sample barcodes and UMIs. TCRdb passed the 5' RACE reads through MiXCR, listing each CDR3 protein once. The top ten hold about 20% of the sample, which has about 350,000 distinct CDR3 sequences, roughly an eighth seen once. The rearrangement links TRBV11-2 to TRBJ2-1; unclear D gene. The clonotype was recovered from a man between 18 and 29 years old who had mild COVID-19 (a few samples of this study predate the infection). Cell type and time point are not known. The specimen was PBMCs or a T cell subset sorted from them (not recorded which). The chain's CDR3 is CASSPPPLIYNEQFF. Written as DNA, the CDR3 is TGTGCCAGCAGCCCCCCGCCCCTTATCTACAATGAGCAGTTCTTC.